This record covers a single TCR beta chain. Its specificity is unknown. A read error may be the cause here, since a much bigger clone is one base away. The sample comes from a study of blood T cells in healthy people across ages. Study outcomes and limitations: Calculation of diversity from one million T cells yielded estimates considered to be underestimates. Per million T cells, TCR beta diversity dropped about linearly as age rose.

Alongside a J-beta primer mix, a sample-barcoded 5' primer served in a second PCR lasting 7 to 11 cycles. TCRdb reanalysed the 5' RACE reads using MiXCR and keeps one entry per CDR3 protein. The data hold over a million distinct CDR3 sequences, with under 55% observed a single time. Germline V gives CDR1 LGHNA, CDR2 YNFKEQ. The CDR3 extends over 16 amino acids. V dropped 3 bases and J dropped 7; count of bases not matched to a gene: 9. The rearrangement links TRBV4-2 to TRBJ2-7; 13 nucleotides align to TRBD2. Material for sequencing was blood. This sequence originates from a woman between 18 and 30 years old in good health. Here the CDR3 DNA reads TGTGCCAGCAGCCATACCGGGACTAGCGGGACGTATGAGCAGTACTTC. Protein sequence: CASSHTGTSGTYEQYF.